The rows below give T cell receptor beta chains drawn from one sample of a study of early T cells in non-severe SARS-CoV-2 infection. MiXCR was run by TCRdb on the 5' RACE reads, yielding one entry per CDR3 protein. Counted here are tens of thousands of distinct CDR3 sequences, 9.3% occurring once; the ten biggest clones make up under 25%. Sequenced input: whole blood. These receptors came from an adult who was a healthcare worker with PCR-confirmed SARS-CoV-2 infection or an uninfected control (not recorded which). Both conserved end residues are part of each CDR3. A D gene is named only where the DNA matches it firmly. Rows give clone size only sometimes, using once, few, many, or a class for an expanded clone.

J gene: TRBJ1-6; V gene: TRBV4-1; clone size: many; D gene: -; CDR3 protein: CASSQDGTGNSPLHF; CDR3 DNA: TGCGCCAGCAGCCAAGACGGTACCGGTAATTCACCCCTCCACTTT
J gene: TRBJ2-5; V gene: TRBV7-6; clone size: -; D gene: -; CDR3 protein: CASSLMSSKETQYF; CDR3 DNA: TGTGCCAGCAGCTTAATGAGTTCCAAAGAGACCCAGTACTTC
J gene: TRBJ1-2; V gene: TRBV20-1; clone size: many; D gene: -; CDR3 protein: CSASRQLGYTF; CDR3 DNA: TGCAGTGCTAGCAGGCAGCTTGGCTACACCTTC
J gene: TRBJ2-6; V gene: TRBV12-5; clone size: many; D gene: -; CDR3 protein: CASGRSGANVLTF; CDR3 DNA: TGTGCTAGTGGGCGCTCTGGGGCCAACGTCCTGACTTTC
J gene: TRBJ2-1; V gene: TRBV3-1; clone size: few; D gene: -; CDR3 protein: CASSRGGVDEQFF; CDR3 DNA: TGTGCCAGCAGCCGGGGGGGCGTAGATGAGCAGTTCTTC
J gene: TRBJ2-3; V gene: TRBV29-1; clone size: -; D gene: -; CDR3 protein: CSVEDRAATQYF; CDR3 DNA: TGCAGCGTTGAAGATAGGGCAGCCACGCAGTATTTT
J gene: TRBJ2-3; V gene: TRBV20-1; clone size: few; D gene: -; CDR3 protein: CSALQGQGTDTQYF; CDR3 DNA: TGCAGTGCCCTGCAAGGCCAAGGTACAGATACGCAGTATTTT
J gene: TRBJ2-7; V gene: TRBV4-1; clone size: -; D gene: -; CDR3 protein: CASSPLGYEQYF; CDR3 DNA: TGCGCCAGCAGCCCTCTAGGCTACGAGCAGTACTTC
J gene: TRBJ1-1; V gene: TRBV4-1; clone size: many; D gene: TRBD1; CDR3 protein: CASSLGQGLNTEAFF; CDR3 DNA: TGCGCCAGCAGCCTAGGACAGGGTTTGAACACTGAAGCTTTCTTT
J gene: TRBJ2-3; V gene: TRBV29-1; clone size: -; D gene: -; CDR3 protein: CSVDAGGADTQYF; CDR3 DNA: TGCAGCGTTGATGCCGGAGGCGCAGATACGCAGTATTTT
J gene: TRBJ2-1; V gene: TRBV9; clone size: many; D gene: TRBD1; CDR3 protein: CASSEGGGTGLNNEQFF; CDR3 DNA: TGTGCCAGCAGCGAGGGGGGCGGGACAGGGCTTAACAATGAGCAGTTCTTC
J gene: TRBJ1-2; V gene: TRBV7-9; clone size: many; D gene: TRBD1; CDR3 protein: CASIHGTGVAYGYTF; CDR3 DNA: TGTGCCAGCATACACGGGACAGGGGTCGCCTATGGCTACACCTTC
J gene: TRBJ1-5; V gene: TRBV18; clone size: many; D gene: -; CDR3 protein: CASSGDSNQPQHF; CDR3 DNA: TGTGCCAGCTCAGGGGACAGCAATCAGCCCCAGCATTTT
J gene: TRBJ1-5; V gene: TRBV3-1; clone size: many; D gene: -; CDR3 protein: CASSPSSRGPEGSNQPQHF; CDR3 DNA: TGTGCCAGCAGCCCATCCTCGAGGGGCCCGGAGGGTAGCAATCAGCCCCAGCATTTT
J gene: TRBJ2-1; V gene: TRBV29-1; clone size: many; D gene: -; CDR3 protein: CSVERGNEQFF; CDR3 DNA: TGCAGCGTTGAAAGGGGGAATGAGCAGTTCTTC
J gene: TRBJ1-1; V gene: TRBV6-1; clone size: few; D gene: -; CDR3 protein: CASSPTVTEAFF; CDR3 DNA: TGTGCCAGCAGCCCGACAGTCACTGAAGCTTTCTTT
J gene: TRBJ1-2; V gene: TRBV2; clone size: -; D gene: -; CDR3 protein: CASSTGTERGYTF; CDR3 DNA: TGTGCCAGCAGTACCGGGACTGAACGCGGCTACACCTTC
J gene: TRBJ2-5; V gene: TRBV7-6; clone size: -; D gene: -; CDR3 protein: CASSARDQAETQYF; CDR3 DNA: TGTGCCAGCAGCGCACGGGACCAGGCAGAGACCCAGTACTTC
J gene: TRBJ2-5; V gene: TRBV6-6; clone size: few; D gene: -; CDR3 protein: CASSPFWRETQYF; CDR3 DNA: TGTGCCAGCAGCCCCTTTTGGCGGGAGACCCAGTACTTC
J gene: TRBJ2-5; V gene: TRBV29-1; clone size: -; D gene: -; CDR3 protein: CSVREETQYF; CDR3 DNA: TGCAGCGTTCGGGAAGAGACCCAGTACTTC
J gene: TRBJ2-2; V gene: TRBV2; clone size: few; D gene: -; CDR3 protein: CASRGTGELFF; CDR3 DNA: TGTGCCAGCCGAGGCACCGGGGAGCTGTTTTTT
J gene: TRBJ2-5; V gene: TRBV4-1; clone size: -; D gene: TRBD1; CDR3 protein: CASSHHSSGGQETQYF; CDR3 DNA: TGCGCCAGCAGCCATCATTCGTCAGGGGGTCAAGAGACCCAGTACTTC
J gene: TRBJ1-2; V gene: TRBV28; clone size: many; D gene: -; CDR3 protein: CASSLWGQGYTF; CDR3 DNA: TGTGCCAGCAGTTTATGGGGGCAGGGCTACACCTTC
J gene: TRBJ2-5; V gene: TRBV20-1; clone size: -; D gene: -; CDR3 protein: CSASYRGGETQYF; CDR3 DNA: TGCAGTGCTAGTTACCGGGGTGGGGAGACCCAGTACTTC
J gene: TRBJ2-1; V gene: TRBV7-8; clone size: few; D gene: -; CDR3 protein: CASSSARTDEQFF; CDR3 DNA: TGTGCCAGCAGCTCTGCCCGGACGGATGAGCAGTTCTTC
J gene: TRBJ1-1; V gene: TRBV20-1; clone size: -; D gene: -; CDR3 protein: CSARGDVNTEAFF; CDR3 DNA: TGCAGTGCTAGAGGGGACGTGAACACTGAAGCTTTCTTT
J gene: TRBJ2-5; V gene: TRBV7-3; clone size: few; D gene: TRBD2; CDR3 protein: CASSRSGGTQETQYF; CDR3 DNA: TGTGCCAGCAGCCGGAGCGGGGGGACACAAGAGACCCAGTACTTC
J gene: TRBJ1-6; V gene: TRBV7-9; clone size: -; D gene: -; CDR3 protein: CASSLESSYNSPLHF; CDR3 DNA: TGTGCCAGCAGCTTGGAGAGCTCCTATAATTCACCCCTCCACTTT
J gene: TRBJ1-6; V gene: TRBV6-1; clone size: many; D gene: -; CDR3 protein: CASSGEGYSPLHF; CDR3 DNA: TGTGCCAGCAGTGGGGAGGGTTACTCACCCCTCCACTTT
J gene: TRBJ2-7; V gene: TRBV12-3/TRBV12-4; clone size: -; D gene: TRBD1; CDR3 protein: CASSLGTERREQYF; CDR3 DNA: TGTGCCAGCAGTCTCGGGACAGAACGGAGAGAGCAGTACTTC
J gene: TRBJ1-1; V gene: TRBV29-1; clone size: many; D gene: -; CDR3 protein: CSSKTGSSAFF; CDR3 DNA: TGCAGCTCTAAGACGGGTTCGTCGGCTTTCTTT
J gene: TRBJ2-7; V gene: TRBV4-1; clone size: -; D gene: -; CDR3 protein: CASSQEGQPRYEQYF; CDR3 DNA: TGCGCCAGCAGCCAGGAAGGACAGCCGCGTTACGAGCAGTACTTC
J gene: TRBJ1-1; V gene: TRBV5-1; clone size: many; D gene: -; CDR3 protein: CASSLDGGSTEAFF; CDR3 DNA: TGCGCCAGCAGCTTGGATGGGGGATCCACTGAAGCTTTCTTT
J gene: TRBJ1-1; V gene: TRBV7-9; clone size: many; D gene: TRBD1; CDR3 protein: CASSSGQGETEAFF; CDR3 DNA: TGTGCCAGCAGCTCAGGACAGGGGGAAACTGAAGCTTTCTTT
J gene: TRBJ2-1; V gene: TRBV7-2; clone size: many; D gene: TRBD1; CDR3 protein: CASSLDRVNEQFF; CDR3 DNA: TGTGCCAGCAGCCTCGACAGGGTTAATGAGCAGTTCTTC
J gene: TRBJ2-1; V gene: TRBV7-3; clone size: many; D gene: TRBD1; CDR3 protein: CASSLGSGTGPNEQFF; CDR3 DNA: TGTGCCAGCAGCTTAGGGTCCGGGACAGGGCCCAATGAGCAGTTCTTC
J gene: TRBJ1-1; V gene: TRBV7-9; clone size: many; D gene: -; CDR3 protein: CASSSPVSFEAFF; CDR3 DNA: TGTGCCAGCAGCTCCCCCGTGAGCTTTGAAGCTTTCTTT
J gene: TRBJ2-6; V gene: TRBV7-6; clone size: few; D gene: -; CDR3 protein: CASSLVDGFSGANVLTF; CDR3 DNA: TGTGCCAGCAGCTTAGTAGACGGGTTCTCTGGGGCCAACGTCCTGACTTTC
J gene: TRBJ2-1; V gene: TRBV5-6; clone size: many; D gene: -; CDR3 protein: CASSQGPNNEQFF; CDR3 DNA: TGTGCCAGCAGCCAGGGACCAAACAATGAGCAGTTCTTC
J gene: TRBJ1-1; V gene: TRBV5-1; clone size: -; D gene: -; CDR3 protein: CASSLDAQSTEAFF; CDR3 DNA: TGCGCCAGCAGCTTGGACGCCCAGAGCACTGAAGCTTTCTTT
J gene: TRBJ2-1; V gene: TRBV6-5; clone size: few; D gene: -; CDR3 protein: CASSYKREQFF; CDR3 DNA: TGTGCCAGCAGTTATAAGCGGGAGCAGTTCTTC
J gene: TRBJ2-1; V gene: TRBV5-1; clone size: -; D gene: TRBD2; CDR3 protein: CASSSGGAENEQFF; CDR3 DNA: TGCGCCAGCAGCTCCGGGGGGGCCGAGAATGAGCAGTTCTTC
J gene: TRBJ2-3; V gene: TRBV3-1; clone size: many; D gene: -; CDR3 protein: CASSRHSTLVEGTDTQYF; CDR3 DNA: TGTGCCAGCAGCCGCCACTCCACACTAGTGGAGGGCACAGATACGCAGTATTTT
J gene: TRBJ1-1; V gene: TRBV7-2; clone size: few; D gene: -; CDR3 protein: CASSLVERTEVFF; CDR3 DNA: TGTGCCAGCAGCTTGGTGGAGAGGACTGAAGTTTTCTTT
J gene: TRBJ1-2; V gene: TRBV6-6; clone size: many; D gene: -; CDR3 protein: CASSYGEGGYTF; CDR3 DNA: TGTGCCAGCAGTTATGGGGAGGGTGGCTACACCTTC
J gene: TRBJ2-3; V gene: TRBV25-1; clone size: few; D gene: -; CDR3 protein: CASSESGGLSDTQYF; CDR3 DNA: TGTGCCAGCAGTGAATCCGGGGGGCTCTCAGATACGCAGTATTTT
J gene: TRBJ2-1; V gene: TRBV12-3/TRBV12-4; clone size: many; D gene: -; CDR3 protein: CASSQRGGAYNEQFF; CDR3 DNA: TGTGCCAGCAGCCAAAGGGGGGGCGCGTACAATGAGCAGTTCTTC
J gene: TRBJ2-6; V gene: TRBV20-1; clone size: few; D gene: -; CDR3 protein: CSAPTRVAGANVLTF; CDR3 DNA: TGCAGTGCTCCGACTAGAGTAGCTGGGGCCAACGTCCTGACTTTC
J gene: TRBJ2-5; V gene: TRBV3-1; clone size: -; D gene: -; CDR3 protein: CASSQDTGGRLQETQYF; CDR3 DNA: TGTGCCAGCAGCCAAGATACGGGCGGGCGCCTTCAAGAGACCCAGTACTTC
J gene: TRBJ2-7; V gene: TRBV6-5; clone size: -; D gene: TRBD1; CDR3 protein: CASSGTAYEQYF; CDR3 DNA: TGTGCCAGCAGTGGGACAGCCTACGAGCAGTACTTC
J gene: TRBJ2-5; V gene: TRBV12-3/TRBV12-4; clone size: -; D gene: TRBD2; CDR3 protein: CASSPGLAGGDQETQYF; CDR3 DNA: TGTGCCAGCAGTCCGGGACTAGCGGGAGGGGATCAAGAGACCCAGTACTTC
J gene: TRBJ2-3; V gene: TRBV6-1; clone size: many; D gene: TRBD1; CDR3 protein: CASPIGTGGTDTQYF; CDR3 DNA: TGTGCCAGTCCGATCGGGACAGGAGGCACAGATACGCAGTATTTT
J gene: TRBJ1-2; V gene: TRBV12-3/TRBV12-4; clone size: few; D gene: -; CDR3 protein: CASSAGGRGYTF; CDR3 DNA: TGTGCCAGCAGTGCCGGAGGCCGTGGCTACACCTTC
J gene: TRBJ2-3; V gene: TRBV9; clone size: few; D gene: -; CDR3 protein: CASSVDATHTDTQYF; CDR3 DNA: TGTGCCAGCAGCGTAGACGCCACACACACAGATACGCAGTATTTT
J gene: TRBJ1-2; V gene: TRBV12-3/TRBV12-4; clone size: -; D gene: -; CDR3 protein: CASSTRALYGYTF; CDR3 DNA: TGTGCCAGCAGCACCCGGGCCCTCTATGGCTACACCTTC